A single sample gave rise to the 30 T cell receptor beta chains below, sequenced in a study of regulatory T cells in long-lasting Graves disease. Library construction for TCR beta used iRepertoire HTBI primers and Arm-PCR of CDR3 regions. Each CDR3 protein is one row after TCRdb ran MiXCR on the multiplex PCR reads. The table lists 400,000 to 500,000 distinct CDR3 sequences, roughly 17% of them singletons. Time point defined: newly diagnosed GD, antithyroid drugs for less than 3 months. The TCR library was prepared using RNA isolated from PBMCs. This sample was shared with a second study, whose subject was T cells in Graves' hyperthyroidism and ophthalmopathy.

The source material was peripheral blood mononuclear cells (PBMCs), sampled at new diagnosis, from a patient treated with antithyroid drugs. Receptor source: a woman between 18 and 29 years old with Graves disease.

This clonotype was picked up many times. The genes are TRBV3-1 and TRBJ2-5, with 8 bases aligning to TRBD1. CDR1 and CDR2 (germline): LGHDT, YNNKEL (reference sequence). Losses at the gene ends were 2 bases for V and 5 bases for J; bases not matched to a gene: 10. The CDR3 runs 16 residues. The CDR3 DNA reads TGTGCCAGCAGCCAACCCAGGGGGCGAGATGGGGAGACCCAGTACTTC. It codes for CASSQPRGRDGETQYF.

The table lists this clonotype with many counts. The chain combines TRBV18 with TRBJ2-5; TRBD1 matches at 8 bases. The junction had 7 bases not matched to a gene; V was cut back by 0 bases and J by 4 bases. The CDR3 spans 16 residues. Germline CDR1 reads KGHSH; CDR2 reads LQKENI. CDR3 coding DNA: TGTGCCAGCTCACCACCGGTCAGGGGGCTGCTAGAGACCCAGTACTTC. It yields the protein CASSPPVRGLLETQYF. The full variable domain, its missing parts supplied by reference TRBV18 and TRBJ2-5, is NAGVMQNPRHLVRRRGQEARLRCSPMKGHSHVYWYRQLPEEGLKFMVYLQKENIIDESGMPKERFSAEFPKEGPSILRIQQVVRGDSAAYFCASSPPVRGLLETQYFGPGTRLLVL.

Many counts were recorded for this clonotype. The gene calls are TRBV24-1 and TRBJ2-3; D ambiguous. Trimming cost V 3 bases and J 7 bases, with 19 bases left between them. Germline CDR1 and CDR2: KGHDR and SFDVKD. The CDR3 is 16 amino acids. Written as DNA, the CDR3 is TGTGCCACCAGTGATCAGAAATACACAATGGGAAATACGCAGTATTTT. Translation: CATSDQKYTMGNTQYF.

This clonotype showed up just a few times. In DNA form, the CDR3 reads TGCGCCAGCAGCTTGGTGGTGACAGGGGGCGGTGGGACCCAGTACTTC. Translating it yields CASSLVVTGGGGTQYF. The chain combines TRBV5-1 with TRBJ2-5; TRBD1 agrees at 10 bases. This CDR3 region has 16 residues. Unmatched junction bases numbered 9, after V lost 0 bases and J lost 7 bases. Germline loops: CDR1 SGHRS, CDR2 YFSETQ.

This clonotype was seen only a few times. The chain has TRBV2 and TRBJ2-3; no reliable D call. This CDR3 comprises 12 residues. Trimming pared 4 bases from V and 5 bases from J, leaving 7 bases between. Germline V gene lookup returns CDR1 SNHLY and CDR2 FYNNEI. CDR3 amino acids: CASSVGRDTQYF. CDR3 nucleotide sequence: TGTGCCAGCAGTGTTGGTAGAGATACGCAGTATTTT.

Worth noting for this clonotype: A much larger clone lies a single base off, so this may be a read error. V usage is TRBV28 and J usage is TRBJ2-5, with 7 positions matching TRBD1. V was clipped by 5 bases and J by 2 bases; unmatched bases: 11. CDR3 length: 16 amino acids. Germline V gene data show CDR1 as MDHEN and CDR2 as SYDVKM. The CDR3 region has the DNA TGTGCCAGCAGTGACTTCAGACAGGGTAGACAAGAGACCCAGTACTTC. It yields the protein CASSDFRQGRQETQYF.

The genes are TRBV27 and TRBJ1-2, with a possible D match to TRBD1 (6 bases). Trimming took off 4 bases at V and 4 bases at J, with 10 bases between the two ends. The CDR3 length is 13 residues. CDR1 and CDR2 (germline): MNHEY, SMNVEV (reference sequence). The CDR3 region is CASSSEDSYGYTF. The CDR3 nucleotides read TGTGCCAGCAGTTCCGAGGACAGCTATGGCTACACCTTC.

This clonotype was detected many times. The genes are TRBV5-1 and TRBJ1-6, with TRBD1 matching 9 bases. The CDR3 has 14 amino acids. The J segment lost 10 bases and the V segment lost 2 bases, leaving 4 bases of the junction unmatched. Germline lookup yields CDR1 SGHRS and CDR2 YFSETQ. The CDR3 DNA reads TGCGCCAGCAGCTTAACAGGGGGCAAGTCACCCCTCCACTTT. Protein product: CASSLTGGKSPLHF.

This clonotype occurred many times. The gene calls are TRBV28 and TRBJ1-5; weak D call: TRBD1 (6 bases). The CDR3 is 17 residues long. CDR1 is MDHEN, CDR2 SYDVKM, per germline. Trimming took off 1 base at V and 8 bases at J, with 21 bases between the two ends. The CDR3 DNA is TGTGCCAGCAGTTTATTTCCGAGACAGCAGGGGATTAAGCCCCAGCATTTT. Residues: CASSLFPRQQGIKPQHF.

This clonotype appeared many times. This chain links TRBV6-1 with TRBJ2-1; D gene uncertain. Germline values: CDR1 MNHNS, CDR2 SASEGT. Deletions cut 7 bases from V and 6 bases from J, with 16 bases between. The CDR3 is 14 residues long. For the CDR3, the DNA is TGTGCCAGCAACCAAATGGACCTGCCCAATGAGCAGTTCTTC. This translates into CASNQMDLPNEQFF.

This clonotype was seen at least ten times. The chain combines TRBV4-2 with TRBJ2-3, with D possibly being TRBD1 (5 bases). The CDR3 has 14 amino acids. CDR1 LGHNA and CDR2 YNFKEQ come from the germline V gene. Trimming left V 3 bases short and J 1 base short, with 8 bases between. The CDR3 sequence is CASSHFRGTDTQYF. The CDR3 nucleotides read TGTGCCAGCAGCCACTTCAGGGGCACAGATACGCAGTATTTT.

The chain carries TRBV4-3 and TRBJ2-1; possible D gene TRBD2, 6 bases. Germline CDR1 LGHNA, CDR2 YSLEER. The CDR3 has 15 amino acids. V dropped 0 bases and J dropped 3 bases, with 9 bases sitting between them. CDR3 coding DNA: TGCGCCAGCAGCCAAGACGGGGACTTCTACAATGAGCAGTTCTTC. Amino acid sequence: CASSQDGDFYNEQFF.

This clonotype was counted ten times or more. The chain links TRBV20-1 to TRBJ2-7; TRBD2 matches 11 bases. V was pared by 6 bases and J by 7 bases, with 14 bases of the junction left unmatched. Germline CDR1 DFQATT, CDR2 SNEGSKA (reference sequence). The CDR3 loop spans 15 amino acids. The CDR3 bases are TGCAGTGCCAAGTGGGCTAGCGGGGGGTTCTGGGAGCAGTACTTC. This gives the protein CSAKWASGGFWEQYF.

This sequence joins TRBV4-3 and TRBJ1-5; D unresolved. The CDR3 consists of 17 residues. The V and J ends lost 0 bases and 0 bases respectively, with 12 bases between them. CDR1 LGHNA and CDR2 YSLEER come from the germline V gene. The CDR3 protein is CASSQDSTRASNQPQHF. As DNA, the CDR3 is TGCGCCAGCAGCCAAGATAGTACTAGGGCTAGCAATCAGCCCCAGCATTTT.

Points on this clonotype: The junction shows a germline mismatch at one end, possibly a read error. CDR3 in amino acids: CANSPSIPENYGYTF. The CDR3 bases are TGTGCCAACAGTCCCTCAATACCCGAAAACTATGGCTACACCTTC. This chain joins TRBV27 and TRBJ1-2; D uncertain. Germline V gives CDR1 MNHEY, CDR2 SMNVEV (reference sequence). The CDR3 totals 15 residues.

This clonotype was detected many times. The chain joins TRBV2 to TRBJ1-6; a weak D match, TRBD1 (5 bases). CDR1 and CDR2 (germline): SNHLY, FYNNEI. V lost 7 bases, J lost 6 bases, and 13 bases lay in between. The CDR3 contains 14 residues. CDR3 in DNA: TGTGCCAGCATTACAAGGGGCCTTAATTCACCCCTCCACTTT. Translated, it gives CASITRGLNSPLHF.

V usage is TRBV30 and J usage is TRBJ1-2; D is undetermined. Deletions cut 2 bases from V and 7 bases from J, with 8 bases between. CDR1 and CDR2 (germline): GTSNPN, SVGIG (reference sequence). This CDR3 contains 11 residues. The DNA of the CDR3 is TGTGCCTGGAGTCATTTAGGTGGCTACACCTTC. Its protein product is CAWSHLGGYTF.

As for this clonotype: A junction end diverges from the germline sequence, so it may reflect a read error. The V call is TRBV18, the J call TRBJ2-2, with 9 bases aligning to TRBD2. Looked up from germline, CDR1 is KGHSH and CDR2 is LQKENI. The CDR3 runs to 18 residues. CDR3 sequence: CASSPVLAGRGGTGELLF. In nucleotides, the CDR3 is TGTGCCAGCTCACCTGTACTAGCGGGTCGCGGTGGCACCGGGGAGCTGCTTTTT.

This clonotype was observed many times. The gene calls are TRBV28 and TRBJ1-1, with D possibly matching TRBD1 (5 bases). V lost 5 bases and J lost 8, with 12 bases in between. In germline, CDR1 is MDHEN, CDR2 SYDVKM. The CDR3 is made up of 12 amino acids. The CDR3 DNA reads TGTGCCAGCAGTGAAACAGGTTCCGAAGCTTTCTTT. Amino acid sequence: CASSETGSEAFF.

The genes are TRBV7-9 and TRBJ2-1; TRBD1 matches 10 bases. The CDR3 spans 15 residues. Germline CDR1 and CDR2: SEHNR and FQNEAQ (reference sequence). V lost 8 bases, J lost 6 bases, and 10 bases stayed unmatched. The CDR3 loop is CASLGWDRGRNEQFF. The DNA for the CDR3 is TGTGCCAGCCTAGGCTGGGACAGGGGTCGCAATGAGCAGTTCTTC.

The rearrangement uses TRBV9 and TRBJ2-7; maybe TRBD2 (6 bases). CDR3 length: 14 amino acids. Germline CDR1 SGDLS, CDR2 YYNGEE. Trimming shortened V by 3 bases and J by 6 bases, and 16 bases separated the two germline ends. The chain's CDR3 is CASSAGGVLREQYF. CDR3 coding DNA: TGTGCCAGCAGCGCCGGAGGGGTCCTGCGCGAGCAGTACTTC.

This clonotype was detected many times. CDR3 in amino acids: CASSSGQGATGELFF. In DNA, the CDR3 is TGTGCCAGCAGTTCAGGACAGGGGGCGACCGGGGAGCTGTTTTTT. The rearrangement links TRBV28 to TRBJ2-2, with 11 positions matching TRBD1. Looked up from germline, CDR1 is MDHEN and CDR2 is SYDVKM. The J segment lost 5 bases and the V segment lost 4 bases, leaving 3 bases of the junction unmatched. The CDR3 is 15 residues long.

CDR3 loop: CASSEFGSTLQTTNYGYTF. For the CDR3, the DNA is TGTGCCAGTAGTGAATTCGGCAGTACCCTCCAAACAACTAACTATGGCTACACCTTC. The J gene is TRBJ1-2, the V gene TRBV19; no firm D call. Per germline, CDR1 LNHDA and CDR2 SQIVND (reference sequence). This CDR3 comprises 19 residues. Trimming cost V 5 bases and J 0 bases, with 25 bases left between them.

The J gene is TRBJ2-5, the V gene TRBV7-9, with a possible D match to TRBD2 (6 bases). The germline V gene encodes CDR1 SEHNR and CDR2 FQNEAQ (reference sequence). The V end was cut by 3 bases, the J end by 5 bases, with 10 bases between. The CDR3 extends over 13 amino acids. For the CDR3, the DNA is TGTGCCAGCAGCTTGCAGGAGGGGGAGACCCAGTACTTC. Its translation is CASSLQEGETQYF. Full variable domain (rest looked up from reference TRBV7-9 and TRBJ2-5): DTGVSQNPRHKITKRGQNVTFRCDPISEHNRLYWYRQTLGQGPEFLTYFQNEAQLEKSRLLSDRFSAERPKGSFSTLEIQRTEQGDSAMYLCASSLQEGETQYFGPGTRLLVL.

CDR3 loop: CASSEGWGTEAFF. The CDR3 region has the DNA TGTGCCAGTAGTGAGGGCTGGGGCACTGAAGCTTTCTTT. V and J are TRBV19 and TRBJ1-1; D not resolved. CDR1 is LNHDA, CDR2 SQIVND, per germline (reference sequence). This CDR3 has 13 residues. The V end lost 5 bases, the J end lost 4 bases, and 11 bases lay between the germline ends.

This chain joins TRBV4-1 and TRBJ1-2; D is uncertain. Germline CDR1 and CDR2: MGHRA and YSYEKL. Deletions cut 0 bases from V and 4 bases from J, with 24 bases between. The CDR3 totals 19 residues. The CDR3 DNA sequence: TGCGCCAGCAGCCAAGATTGGGTTAGTCACCTCCTCTCGGGCTATGGCTACACCTTC. This codes for CASSQDWVSHLLSGYGYTF.

This clonotype was seen repeatedly, ten times or more. The chain employs TRBV30 and TRBJ2-7; D unclear. V lost 1 base, J lost 4 bases, and 5 bases lay in between. Looked up from germline, CDR1 is GTSNPN and CDR2 is SVGIG (reference sequence). The CDR3 has 11 residues. The DNA for the CDR3 is TGTGCCTGGAGTGCAGTTTACGAGCAGTACTTC. Its translation: CAWSAVYEQYF.

The J gene is TRBJ1-5, the V gene TRBV2; D not certain. The germline V gene has CDR1 SNHLY and CDR2 FYNNEI. This CDR3 spans 14 amino acids. V gave up 4 bases and J gave up 4 bases, with 11 bases separating them. Here the CDR3 reads CASSGARINQPQHF. CDR3 bases: TGTGCCAGCAGTGGGGCACGGATAAATCAGCCCCAGCATTTT.

This clonotype has at least ten counts. J is TRBJ1-2 and V is TRBV11-1, with TRBD1 matching over 7 bases. CDR1 and CDR2 from the germline V gene are SGHAT and FQDESV (reference sequence). This CDR3 has 12 residues. J lost 8 bases, V lost 4 bases, and 4 bases had no gene match. CDR3 bases: TGTGCCAGCAGCTCGACAGGGTTCGGCTACACCTTC. Its protein is CASSSTGFGYTF.

This clonotype was observed many times. The V and J genes are TRBV7-9 and TRBJ2-7; D uncertain. V lost 1 base to trimming and J lost 1 base, with 14 bases between them. In germline, CDR1 is SEHNR, CDR2 FQNEAQ (reference sequence). This CDR3 is built from 16 residues. CDR3 region: CASSLDYRPSSYEQYF. CDR3 nucleotides: TGTGCCAGCAGCTTAGATTATCGCCCGAGTTCCTACGAGCAGTACTTC.